These 15 T cell receptor beta chains were sequenced from one sample in a study of blood T cell repertoires in COVID-19. The protocol was immunoSEQ multiplex PCR, while the TCRdb copy is restricted to in-frame clones and leaves out a portion. The table shows hundreds of thousands of clones, with 83% occurring only once. The sample taken for sequencing was peripheral blood. These receptors were collected from a woman in her twenties or thirties with COVID-19, enrolled during active disease.

The V call is TRBV7-6, the J call TRBJ2-1, with D uncertain. V was cut by 1 base and J by 4 bases, with 5 bases left in between. The germline CDR1 and CDR2 sequences are SGHVS and FNYEAQ. This CDR3 region has 13 residues. CDR3 coding DNA: TGTGCCAGCAGCTTAGTCAGGTACAATGAGCAGTTCTTC. This sequence encodes CASSLVRYNEQFF.

The chain is built from TRBV7-2 and TRBJ2-6; 8 bases fit TRBD1. With 5 bases clipped from V and 2 bases from J, the junction kept 5 bases outside the gene matches. This CDR3 contains 16 residues. The germline V gene encodes CDR1 SGHTA and CDR2 FQGNSA. CDR3 amino acids: CASSPETGAGANVLTF. The DNA of the CDR3 is TGTGCCAGCAGCCCCGAGACAGGGGCTGGGGCCAACGTCCTGACTTTC.

The V call is TRBV5-1, the J call TRBJ2-7; D might be TRBD2 (5 bases). The V end lost 5 bases, the J end lost 0 bases, and 6 bases lay between the germline ends. Germline CDR1 is SGHRS and CDR2 is YFSETQ. The CDR3 runs to 12 residues. The CDR3 nucleotides read TGCGCCAGCAGGGAGGTCTCCTACGAGCAGTACTTC. This sequence encodes CASREVSYEQYF. The full variable domain, in which reference TRBV5-1 and TRBJ2-7 provide the parts outside the CDR3, is KAGVTQTPRYLIKTRGQQVTLSCSPISGHRSVSWYQQTPGQGLQFLFEYFSETQRNKGNFPGRFSGRQFSNSRSEMNVSTLELGDSALYLCASREVSYEQYFGPGTRLTVT.

The chain's CDR3 is CASASGPGGYTF. CDR3 sequence (DNA): TGTGCCAGCGCCTCCGGGCCAGGGGGCTACACCTTC. The gene calls are TRBV4-2 and TRBJ1-2; a weak D match, TRBD1 (5 bases). CDR1 LGHNA and CDR2 YNFKEQ come from the germline V gene. The CDR3 covers 12 residues. With 8 bases removed from V and 8 bases from J, the gap between germline ends came to 15 bases.

The count of this clone is one. J is TRBJ1-2 and V is TRBV9; TRBD1 matches at 8 bases. CDR3 size: 12 residues. Germline V gene data show CDR1 as SGDLS and CDR2 as YYNGEE. V shed 4 bases, J shed 8 bases, and the junction held 4 bases outside the gene matches. The CDR3 region has the DNA TGTGCCAGCAGCCCCCGGGACAGGGGCTACACCTTC. Translation: CASSPRDRGYTF.

V gene TRBV5-4 combines with J gene TRBJ2-7; weak D call: TRBD1 (6 bases). The CDR3 runs to 13 residues. Germline CDR1 SGHNT, CDR2 YYREEE (reference sequence). V was cut by 0 bases and J by 5 bases, with 9 bases left in between. CDR3 nucleotide sequence: TGTGCCAGCAGCTTGGACAGGGACGACGAGCAGTACTTC. As protein: CASSLDRDDEQYF.

The chain recombines TRBV5-1 with TRBJ1-4, with D possibly being TRBD1 (5 bases). Germline V gene lookup returns CDR1 SGHRS and CDR2 YFSETQ. The germline V and J ends were trimmed by 1 base and 3 bases, with 7 bases remaining between them. This CDR3 spans 14 amino acids. CDR3 region: CASSLRGANEKLFF. The CDR3 nucleotides are TGCGCCAGCAGCTTGCGGGGGGCTAATGAAAAACTGTTTTTT. Full variable domain (rest looked up from reference TRBV5-1 and TRBJ1-4): KAGVTQTPRYLIKTRGQQVTLSCSPISGHRSVSWYQQTPGQGLQFLFEYFSETQRNKGNFPGRFSGRQFSNSRSEMNVSTLELGDSALYLCASSLRGANEKLFFGSGTQLSVL.

This sequence joins TRBV18 and TRBJ1-2, with 10 positions matching TRBD1. The ends lost 3 bases at V and 8 bases at J; junction bases unmatched: 12. The length of the CDR3 is 16 residues. CDR1 and CDR2 (germline): KGHSH, LQKENI. The CDR3 region has the DNA TGTGCCAGCTCACCGAATCCGGGACAGGGGTATGGCGGCTACACCTTC. Translation: CASSPNPGQGYGGYTF.

The sample holds a few counts of this clone. V is TRBV6-6 and J is TRBJ1-6; TRBD1 matches at 7 bases. This CDR3 is 17 amino acids long. From germline, CDR1 is MNHNY and CDR2 SVGAGI (reference sequence). V trimming: 5 bases; J trimming: 0 bases; junction bases outside the gene matches: 7. The CDR3 region is CASSQWTGSSYNSPLHF. The DNA for the CDR3 is TGTGCCAGCAGTCAATGGACAGGCAGCTCCTATAATTCACCCCTCCACTTT.

The V gene is TRBV29-1, the J gene TRBJ2-3; D not certain. The V and J ends lost 4 bases and 6 bases respectively, with 17 bases between them. From germline, CDR1 is SQVTM and CDR2 ANQGSEA. This CDR3 has 14 residues. In nucleotides, the CDR3 is TGCAGCGTTGGAATGCTAGGAAGCCCGGATACGCAGTATTTT. Translated: CSVGMLGSPDTQYF.

The chain joins TRBV11-2 to TRBJ1-3; D is unclear. Trimming took 5 bases from V and 2 from J, leaving 10 bases between them. CDR1 is SGHAT and CDR2 is FQNNGV in the germline V gene. This CDR3 is 14 amino acids long. The CDR3 region is CASSSRHAGNTIYF. The DNA of the CDR3 is TGTGCCAGCAGCAGCCGACACGCTGGAAACACCATATATTTT.

The chain links TRBV19 to TRBJ2-7, with 7 bases fitting TRBD1. The germline V gene encodes CDR1 LNHDA and CDR2 SQIVND (reference sequence). The CDR3 spans 14 residues. Trimming at V came to 3 bases and at J to 3 bases, leaving 5 bases not matched to a gene. Here the CDR3 DNA reads TGTGCCAGTAGTATGCTGGGACAGTACTACGAGCAGTACTTC. Translation gives CASSMLGQYYEQYF.

The chain joins TRBV7-2 to TRBJ1-3; no reliable D call. Germline loops: CDR1 SGHTA, CDR2 FQGNSA. Trimming left V 1 base short and J 4 bases short, with 8 bases between. The CDR3 runs 14 residues. The CDR3 DNA reads TGTGCCAGCAGCTTAGGAGGTGCGGGAAACACCATATATTTT. As protein: CASSLGGAGNTIYF.

This clone was seen once. The rearrangement uses TRBV30 and TRBJ1-2; 11 nucleotides agree with TRBD1. Unmatched junction bases numbered 11, after V lost 3 bases and J lost 5 bases. CDR1 is GTSNPN and CDR2 is SVGIG in the germline V gene (reference sequence). CDR3 size: 16 residues. CDR3 region: CAWSARGQGGLYGYTF. CDR3 sequence (DNA): TGTGCCTGGAGCGCTCGGGGACAGGGGGGTTTATATGGCTACACCTTC.

V gene TRBV4-1 combines with J gene TRBJ2-1; 8 bases are a match to TRBD1. This CDR3 spans 15 amino acids. Trimming removed 7 bases from V and 10 bases from J; junction bases left unmatched: 15. The germline V gene has CDR1 MGHRA and CDR2 YSYEKL. DNA of the CDR3: TGCGCCAGCAAACTAGAAGGACAGGGTAATTGGGAGCAGTTCTTC. Its protein is CASKLEGQGNWEQFF.